This is a list of T cell receptor beta chains from one sample in a study of T-cell memory formation after mild COVID-19. MiXCR, run by TCRdb on the 5' RACE reads, gives a single entry per CDR3 protein. The sample has roughly 400,000 distinct CDR3 sequences, approximately 18% seen once. Sequencing used PBMCs or a T cell subset sorted from them (not recorded which). These receptor sequences come from a man younger than 35 who had mild COVID-19 (a few samples of this study predate the infection). Cell type and time point are not known. Each CDR3 is given with its conserved first and last residue. A D gene is named only where the DNA matches it firmly. Not all rows give a size; the values are once, few, many and, for expanded clones, a class.

clone size	V gene	J gene	D gene	CDR3 protein	CDR3 DNA
few	TRBV5-1	TRBJ2-1	-	CASSTQGEGYNEQFF	TGCGCCAGCAGCACACAGGGAGAGGGCTACAATGAGCAGTTCTTC
-	TRBV11-2	TRBJ2-3	-	CASSLEQRITDTQYF	TGTGCCAGCAGCTTAGAGCAGCGGATCACAGATACGCAGTATTTT
few	TRBV4-1	TRBJ2-3	TRBD1	CASKGTGGTDTQYF	TGCGCCAGCAAGGGAACAGGGGGCACAGATACGCAGTATTTT
-	TRBV13	TRBJ2-3	-	CASRKTPEADTQYF	TGTGCCAGCAGAAAAACCCCGGAGGCAGATACGCAGTATTTT
-	TRBV4-3	TRBJ2-7	-	CASSQAGRDYEQYF	TGCGCCAGCAGCCAAGCGGGCAGGGACTACGAGCAGTACTTC
-	TRBV15	TRBJ2-1	-	CATSRGGASYNEQFF	TGTGCCACCAGCAGAGGGGGGGCATCCTACAATGAGCAGTTCTTC
-	TRBV20-1	TRBJ2-3	-	CSARIGRAASTDTQYF	TGCAGTGCTAGAATTGGCCGGGCTGCTAGCACAGATACGCAGTATTTT
-	TRBV12-3/TRBV12-4	TRBJ2-6	TRBD1	CASGWDRAIGGANVLTF	TGTGCCAGCGGATGGGACAGGGCGATCGGGGGGGCCAACGTCCTGACTTTC
-	TRBV18	TRBJ2-1	-	CASSLNRESYNEQFF	TGTGCCAGCTCACTCAATAGGGAATCCTACAATGAGCAGTTCTTC
-	TRBV5-1	TRBJ1-2	TRBD1	CASSLAGGKNYGYTF	TGCGCCAGCAGCTTGGCAGGGGGCAAGAACTATGGCTACACCTTC
-	TRBV7-7	TRBJ2-5	TRBD2	CASSKNGGKETQYF	TGTGCCAGCAGTAAAAACGGGGGGAAAGAGACCCAGTACTTC
few	TRBV6-6	TRBJ1-1	-	CASSWTEWDTEAFF	TGTGCCAGCAGTTGGACAGAATGGGACACTGAAGCTTTCTTT
-	TRBV7-2	TRBJ1-2	-	CASSSTWAGERNYGYTF	TGTGCCAGCAGCTCTACCTGGGCGGGAGAGAGGAACTATGGCTACACCTTC
-	TRBV29-1	TRBJ1-1	-	CSVEDLKGGTEAFF	TGCAGCGTTGAAGATCTGAAGGGGGGCACTGAAGCTTTCTTT
-	TRBV7-2	TRBJ2-2	-	CASKLTYGGELFF	TGTGCCAGCAAGCTGACATACGGCGGGGAGCTGTTTTTT
few	TRBV5-1	TRBJ1-6	-	CASSLAPFGSPLHF	TGCGCCAGCAGCTTGGCCCCGTTTGGTTCACCCCTCCACTTT
-	TRBV7-6	TRBJ2-1	-	CASTRGGGSDEQFF	TGTGCCAGCACTAGGGGAGGAGGTTCGGATGAGCAGTTCTTC
-	TRBV5-6	TRBJ2-1	-	CASSPKGRGLNEQFF	TGTGCCAGCAGCCCAAAGGGACGGGGCCTCAATGAGCAGTTCTTC
few	TRBV3-1	TRBJ2-3	TRBD1	CASSYRQGSTDTQYF	TGTGCCAGCAGCTACCGACAGGGGAGCACAGATACGCAGTATTTT
few	TRBV5-6	TRBJ1-1	-	CASSLYLVTEAFF	TGTGCCAGCAGCTTATATCTTGTCACTGAAGCTTTCTTT
few	TRBV2	TRBJ1-1	-	CASSEAPRGAGEAFF	TGTGCCAGCAGTGAAGCCCCCCGGGGGGCAGGTGAAGCTTTCTTT
-	TRBV4-1	TRBJ1-4	TRBD1	CASSQDGPGQGFTWREKLFF	TGCGCCAGCAGCCAAGATGGTCCGGGACAGGGTTTTACGTGGCGTGAAAAACTGTTTTTT
few	TRBV13	TRBJ2-3	-	CASSFRGLGTDTQYF	TGTGCCAGCAGCTTCCGGGGGTTGGGCACAGATACGCAGTATTTT
few	TRBV5-1	TRBJ2-7	-	CASGDRSSYEQYF	TGCGCCAGTGGAGACAGGTCGTCCTACGAGCAGTACTTC
-	TRBV6-4	TRBJ1-5	TRBD1	CASSDHRGRPNQPQHF	TGTGCCAGCAGTGATCACAGGGGGCGGCCGAATCAGCCCCAGCATTTT
-	TRBV4-1	TRBJ2-2	-	CASSQGAGNTGELFF	TGCGCCAGCAGCCAAGGGGCAGGGAACACCGGGGAGCTGTTTTTT
-	TRBV24-1	TRBJ2-1	-	CATSDPGLLNEQFF	TGTGCCACCAGTGATCCGGGACTCCTAAATGAGCAGTTCTTC
many	TRBV5-6	TRBJ2-2	TRBD1	CASSLEGAVTGELFF	TGTGCCAGCAGCTTGGAGGGGGCAGTCACCGGGGAGCTGTTTTTT
-	TRBV7-3	TRBJ2-3	-	CASSPFWGTDTQYF	TGTGCCAGCAGCCCCTTCTGGGGCACAGATACGCAGTATTTT
-	TRBV5-1	TRBJ2-4	-	CASSPGGRELAKNIQYF	TGCGCCAGCAGCCCCGGGGGACGGGAACTAGCCAAAAACATTCAGTACTTC
many	TRBV28	TRBJ2-6	-	CASDSKGFRSGANVLTF	TGTGCCAGCGATAGTAAGGGTTTCCGCTCTGGGGCCAACGTCCTGACTTTC
few	TRBV5-5	TRBJ2-5	-	CASSFWGSAETQYF	TGTGCCAGCAGCTTTTGGGGGAGTGCTGAGACCCAGTACTTC
-	TRBV11-2	TRBJ1-2	TRBD1	CASTMGQGYYGYTF	TGTGCCAGCACCATGGGACAGGGGTACTATGGCTACACCTTC
-	TRBV19	TRBJ1-1	-	CASKSSGLVFGGTEAFF	TGTGCCAGTAAGAGTTCCGGGCTGGTTTTTGGTGGCACTGAAGCTTTCTTT
-	TRBV9	TRBJ1-2	-	CASNRVPNYGYTF	TGTGCCAGCAACAGGGTACCTAACTATGGCTACACCTTC
-	TRBV7-2	TRBJ2-1	-	CASSRTKNEQFF	TGTGCCAGCAGCCGGACAAAAAATGAGCAGTTCTTC
few	TRBV5-1	TRBJ1-6	TRBD1	CASSLGDRDNVPLHF	TGCGCCAGCAGCTTAGGGGACAGGGACAACGTGCCCCTCCACTTT
-	TRBV7-2	TRBJ2-2	-	CASSRRDGNTGELFF	TGTGCCAGCAGCCGCCGGGACGGAAACACCGGGGAGCTGTTTTTT
-	TRBV18	TRBJ2-4	TRBD1	CASSLGTGENIQYF	TGTGCCAGCTCACTAGGGACAGGGGAAAACATTCAGTACTTC
-	TRBV5-1	TRBJ1-1	-	CASSLTVGVGTEAFF	TGCGCCAGCAGCTTAACGGTGGGGGTCGGGACTGAAGCTTTCTTT
few	TRBV19	TRBJ2-7	-	CASSILGAPTYEQYF	TGTGCCAGTAGTATATTGGGCGCCCCCACCTACGAGCAGTACTTC
-	TRBV9	TRBJ2-1	-	CASGGAASSWNNNEQFF	TGTGCCAGCGGGGGAGCGGCTAGCTCTTGGAACAACAATGAGCAGTTCTTC